The rows below give T cell receptor beta chains drawn from one sample of a study of post-analysis software for immune sequencing data. TCRdb ran MiXCR on the PCR reads and lists one entry per CDR3 protein. Here the sample spans about 200,000 distinct CDR3 sequences, approximately 30% being singletons. Sequencing input: blood. The receptors here all came from a girl aged 2-17 years with multiple sclerosis. Each CDR3 is given without its conserved first and last residue.

v_gene	j_gene	len	CDR3aa
TRBV7-9	TRBJ2-1	12	ASSLGTAFNEQF
TRBV10-2	TRBJ2-3	13	ASSEWSYGTDTQY
TRBV4-2	TRBJ2-7	13	ASSPRTSGRDEQY
TRBV5-1	TRBJ2-7	12	ASSLLGGSYEQY
TRBV11-2	TRBJ2-1	12	ASSLEEGWNEQF
TRBV18	TRBJ2-1	14	ASSPRLAGDYNEQF
TRBV5-1	TRBJ1-5	17	ASSSRQGSNKNSNQPQH
TRBV20-1	TRBJ2-2	12	SARPGGVTGELF
TRBV29-1	TRBJ2-7	10	SVYLSGYEQY
TRBV15	TRBJ2-7	15	ATSRERRTGDIDEQY
TRBV20-1	.	9	SAPPSPEQY
TRBV13	TRBJ2-5	11	ASSATEQETQY
TRBV4-1	TRBJ1-2	13	ASSQDSTGDRGYT
TRBV20-1	TRBJ2-1	12	SAPASGRGYEQF
TRBV6-1	TRBJ1-1	11	ASRMGLNTEAF
TRBV20-1	TRBJ2-1	13	SVLNRDSGLNEQF
TRBV4-1	TRBJ2-7	11	ASSQEAGAGKY
TRBV5-6	TRBJ1-2	14	ASSLEVEQGVFGYT
TRBV7-3	TRBJ2-6	14	ASSLTWSRGANVLT
TRBV6-2/TRBV6-3	TRBJ2-1	11	ASSRTFYNEQF